A single sample gave rise to the 5 T cell receptor beta chains below, sequenced in a study of blood T cell repertoires in COVID-19. Clones were sequenced by immunoSEQ multiplex PCR, and TCRdb holds only the in-frame ones, with some missing. The sample lists roughly 170,000 clones, around 83% seen once, with about 5.8% in the top ten. The material sequenced was peripheral blood. These receptor sequences come from a woman aged 50 to 65 with COVID-19, enrolled during active disease.

This clone showed up just once. This chain joins TRBV4-1 and TRBJ1-1; D is perhaps TRBD1 (5 bases). The CDR3 is 14 amino acids. Germline V CDR1 and CDR2: MGHRA, YSYEKL. The V end lost 3 bases, the J end lost 6 bases, and 14 bases lay between the germline ends. The CDR3 DNA sequence: TGCGCCAGCAGCCAGAGGGGAGGGGACCCTGAAGCTTTCTTT. This sequence encodes CASSQRGGDPEAFF.

The V call is TRBV11-3, the J call TRBJ2-7; the match to TRBD1 covers 7 bases. CDR1 is SGHNT, CDR2 YENEEA, per germline. Trimming removed 5 bases from V and 1 base from J; junction bases left unmatched: 5. The CDR3 runs to 14 residues. Here the CDR3 reads CASSPRQGSYEQYF. DNA for the CDR3: TGTGCCAGCAGCCCTCGACAGGGATCCTACGAGCAGTACTTC.

The V call is TRBV19, the J call TRBJ2-3; TRBD2 matches at 7 bases. The CDR3 contains 13 residues. Trimming removed 8 bases from V and 8 bases from J; junction bases left unmatched: 10. The germline CDR1 and CDR2 sequences are LNHDA and SQIVND (reference sequence). Here the CDR3 reads CASRPGGGSTQYF. Written as DNA, the CDR3 is TGTGCCAGTCGACCGGGGGGTGGGAGTACGCAGTATTTT.

This chain uses TRBV7-9 with TRBJ2-3; TRBD1 matches 10 bases. With V trimmed by 5 bases and J by 2 bases, 7 bases remained unmatched. Germline V CDR1 and CDR2: SEHNR, FQNEAQ (reference sequence). This CDR3 has 16 amino acids. This CDR3 is CASSPGQGKSTDTQYF. CDR3 bases: TGTGCCAGCAGCCCGGGACAGGGGAAGTCCACAGATACGCAGTATTTT.

This chain connects TRBV4-2 to TRBJ2-7; D possibly corresponds to TRBD2 (6 bases). V lost 1 base and J 0 bases, leaving 10 bases between the germline ends. The germline gives CDR1 LGHNA, CDR2 YNFKEQ. CDR3 size: 15 residues. In nucleotides, the CDR3 is TGTGCCAGCAGCCAAGTGGCGGGGCTCTCCTACGAGCAGTACTTC. It specifies CASSQVAGLSYEQYF.